The 32 T cell receptor beta chains reported below all come from one sample, sequenced in a study of cytomegalovirus exposure and HLA in healthy donors. The PCR used 60 Vbeta and 13 Jbeta primers. Repertoires were generated with immunoSEQ multiplex PCR, while TCRdb's copy carries only in-frame clones and drops some. The profile shows some 140,000 clones, just under 80% of them singletons. The material sequenced was PBMCs. The receptors here all came from a man under 40 in good health.

This chain uses TRBV4-2 with TRBJ1-1, with TRBD1 identical over 9 bases. Germline lookup yields CDR1 LGHNA and CDR2 YNFKEQ. The junction had 5 bases not matched to a gene; V was cut back by 0 bases and J by 0 bases. The CDR3 has 17 amino acids. CDR3 sequence: CASSQDGTGIMNTEAFF. CDR3 nucleotide sequence: TGTGCCAGCAGCCAAGACGGGACAGGGATTATGAACACTGAAGCTTTCTTT.

This clone was detected once. The chain recombines TRBV7-8 with TRBJ2-7, with D perhaps matching TRBD1 (6 bases). V lost 1 base, J lost 4 bases, and 11 bases lay in between. CDR1 and CDR2 from the germline V gene are SGHVS and FQNEAQ. The CDR3 totals 14 residues. The CDR3 loop is CASSLVGHQYEQYF. CDR3 DNA: TGTGCCAGCAGCTTAGTGGGACACCAGTACGAGCAGTACTTC. The full variable domain, in which reference TRBV7-8 and TRBJ2-7 provide the parts outside the CDR3, is GAGVSQSPRYKVAKRGQDVALRCDPISGHVSLFWYQQALGQGPEFLTYFQNEAQLDKSGLPSDRFFAERPEGSVSTLKIQRTQQEDSAVYLCASSLVGHQYEQYFGPGTRLTVT.

The chain is built from TRBV11-1 and TRBJ2-7; 7 nucleotides align to TRBD1. CDR3 length: 15 amino acids. Trimming removed 4 bases from V and 7 bases from J; junction bases left unmatched: 13. Germline CDR1 reads SGHAT; CDR2 reads FQDESV (reference sequence). CDR3 in DNA: TGTGCCAGCAGCTCACGTACAGGGGACCCACGAGAGCAGTACTTC. It encodes CASSSRTGDPREQYF.

The V call is TRBV29-1, the J call TRBJ2-1, with D maybe TRBD2 (5 bases). The germline V and J ends were trimmed by 7 bases and 0 bases, with 16 bases remaining between them. Germline V gene data show CDR1 as SQVTM and CDR2 as ANQGSEA. The CDR3 has 15 amino acids. The CDR3, as DNA: TGCAGCGCCCCTACTTGGGAGAGCTCCTACAATGAGCAGTTCTTC. It specifies CSAPTWESSYNEQFF.

The chain links TRBV7-6 to TRBJ1-4, with TRBD1 matching over 7 bases. CDR1 is SGHVS and CDR2 is FNYEAQ in the germline V gene. CDR3 size: 15 residues. With 5 bases clipped from V and 5 bases from J, the junction kept 8 bases outside the gene matches. CDR3 sequence reads: CASSGPGQKNEKLFF. As DNA, the CDR3 is TGTGCCAGCAGCGGACCGGGACAGAAGAATGAAAAACTGTTTTTT.

The genes are TRBV2 and TRBJ2-2; tentatively, D is TRBD2 (6 bases). The CDR3 totals 16 residues. Germline V CDR1 and CDR2: SNHLY, FYNNEI. Trimming removed 2 bases at V and 1 base at J, with 11 bases between. The CDR3 sequence: CASSERLVGNTGELFF. Written as DNA, the CDR3 is TGTGCCAGCAGTGAAAGACTAGTAGGGAACACCGGGGAGCTGTTTTTT.

V usage is TRBV28 and J usage is TRBJ1-2; D may be TRBD1 (5 bases). Germline V gene sequence: CDR1 MDHEN, CDR2 SYDVKM. This CDR3 region has 14 residues. V was cut by 5 bases and J by 4 bases, with 14 bases left in between. CDR3 sequence (DNA): TGTGCCAGCAGTCAGACCACCCAGGGCTATGGCTACACCTTC. This sequence encodes CASSQTTQGYGYTF.

A few counts support this clone. The V and J genes are TRBV11-3 and TRBJ2-1; D possibly corresponds to TRBD2 (6 bases). In germline, CDR1 is SGHNT, CDR2 YENEEA. Trimming took off 7 bases at V and 2 bases at J, with 15 bases between the two ends. This CDR3 spans 15 amino acids. Here the CDR3 reads CASTSGPEAYNEQFF. In DNA form, the CDR3 reads TGTGCCAGCACCAGCGGGCCGGAGGCCTACAATGAGCAGTTCTTC.

The V gene is TRBV7-9, the J gene TRBJ2-7; a weak D match, TRBD2 (5 bases). The CDR3 has 14 amino acids. The V gene's germline CDR1 is SEHNR and CDR2 FQNEAQ (reference sequence). The V gene lost 1 base and the J gene lost 6 bases, with 13 bases spanning the gap. CDR3 sequence: CASSLVSSQSEQYF. The CDR3 DNA reads TGTGCCAGCAGCTTAGTCTCTAGCCAGAGCGAGCAGTACTTC. Supplemented by reference TRBV7-9 and TRBJ2-7, the full variable domain reads DTGVSQNPRHKITKRGQNVTFRCDPISEHNRLYWYRQTLGQGPEFLTYFQNEAQLEKSRLLSDRFSAERPKGSFSTLEIQRTEQGDSAMYLCASSLVSSQSEQYFGPGTRLTVT.

This chain's CDR3 is CSVVSAGTEAFF. CDR3 nucleotides: TGCAGCGTTGTTTCGGCAGGGACTGAAGCTTTCTTT. This rearrangement joins TRBV29-1 to TRBJ1-1; D is possibly TRBD1 (5 bases). Per germline, CDR1 SQVTM and CDR2 ANQGSEA. The V end was cut by 4 bases, the J end by 5 bases, with 11 bases between. This CDR3 is 12 amino acids long.

The gene calls are TRBV15 and TRBJ1-2; perhaps TRBD1 as D (5 bases). The ends were cut back, 1 base at V and 6 bases at J, with 12 bases in the middle. The germline V gene encodes CDR1 LNHNV and CDR2 YYDKDF (reference sequence). The CDR3 loop spans 14 amino acids. This CDR3 reads CATSRVAGRNGYTF. CDR3 sequence (DNA): TGTGCCACCAGCAGAGTAGCAGGGAGGAATGGCTACACCTTC.

The genes are TRBV7-9 and TRBJ2-5; D may be TRBD2 (6 bases). CDR1 is SEHNR and CDR2 is FQNEAQ in the germline V gene (reference sequence). The CDR3 sequence is 14 residues long. The V gene lost 5 bases and the J gene lost 2 bases, with 12 bases spanning the gap. The CDR3 region has the DNA TGTGCCAGCAGCCCCCGGACTATTCAAGAGACCCAGTACTTC. This sequence encodes CASSPRTIQETQYF.

V and J are TRBV18 and TRBJ1-2; the D gene is possibly TRBD1 (6 bases). Germline CDR1 KGHSH, CDR2 LQKENI. V was cut by 2 bases and J by 2 bases, with 12 bases left in between. The CDR3 covers 15 residues. The CDR3 region is CASSPDQGLNYGYTF. CDR3 bases: TGTGCCAGCTCACCAGACCAGGGGCTCAACTATGGCTACACCTTC.

DNA of the CDR3: TGTGCCAGCAGTTCAAAGACAGGGGGGGACACTGAAGCTTTCTTT. This encodes CASSSKTGGDTEAFF. V gene TRBV6-6 combines with J gene TRBJ1-1; 9 bases map to TRBD1. The CDR3 has 15 amino acids. Germline lookup yields CDR1 MNHNY and CDR2 SVGAGI (reference sequence). V lost 4 bases to trimming and J lost 3 bases; unmatched junction nucleotides: 6.

The gene calls are TRBV19 and TRBJ2-7; 11 bases map to TRBD2. The CDR3 has 15 amino acids. Germline CDR1 LNHDA, CDR2 SQIVND (reference sequence). V was clipped by 2 bases and J by 9 bases; unmatched bases: 9. The chain's CDR3 is CASSISSGRSFGQYF. As DNA, the CDR3 is TGTGCCAGTAGTATATCTAGCGGGAGGTCTTTCGGGCAGTACTTC. Full variable domain (remainder filled in from reference TRBV19 and TRBJ2-7): DGGITQSPKYLFRKEGQNVTLSCEQNLNHDAMYWYRQDPGQGLRLIYYSQIVNDFQKGDIAEGYSVSREKKESFPLTVTSAQKNPTAFYLCASSISSGRSFGQYFGPGTRLTVT.

This sequence joins TRBV27 and TRBJ2-3, with D tentatively TRBD2 (5 bases). This CDR3 has 13 residues. V lost 5 bases and J lost 2, with 8 bases in between. In germline, CDR1 is MNHEY, CDR2 SMNVEV (reference sequence). CDR3 nucleotides: TGTGCCAGCAGTCGGCGGGCCACAGATACGCAGTATTTT. Translating gives CASSRRATDTQYF.

This clone was seen once. V usage is TRBV2 and J usage is TRBJ2-7; TRBD1 aligns across 8 bases. The DNA end favors TRBJ2-1, so the J call may be wrong. CDR1 is SNHLY and CDR2 is FYNNEI in the germline V gene. The CDR3 loop spans 15 amino acids. The CDR3 nucleotides are TGTGCCAGCAGCCACGGACAGGGCGGCTACAATGAGCAGTTCTTC. It codes for CASSHGQGGYNEQFF.

This clone is a singleton in its sample. The V and J genes are TRBV27 and TRBJ2-5; perhaps TRBD1 as D (6 bases). Between the trimmed V and J ends, which lost 3 bases and 4 bases, there was a span of 6 bases. The CDR3 length is 12 residues. Germline lookup yields CDR1 MNHEY and CDR2 SMNVEV (reference sequence). CDR3 nucleotides: TGTGCCAGCAGTTTGACAGGAGAGACCCAGTACTTC. Residues: CASSLTGETQYF.

CDR3 residues: CASTGLAGVGEQFF. The CDR3 DNA is TGCGCCAGCACCGGACTAGCGGGAGTGGGTGAGCAGTTCTTC. J is TRBJ2-1 and V is TRBV5-1; 13 nucleotides align to TRBD2. With V trimmed by 6 bases and J by 9 bases, 6 bases remained unmatched. The CDR3 loop spans 14 amino acids. CDR1 is SGHRS, CDR2 YFSETQ, per germline.

The chain recombines TRBV25-1 with TRBJ1-1, with a possible D match to TRBD1 (6 bases). The length of the CDR3 is 16 residues. With 8 bases removed from V and 3 bases from J, the gap between germline ends came to 22 bases. In germline, CDR1 is MGHDK, CDR2 SYGVNS. The CDR3: CASVGQRVLFDTEAFF. The CDR3, as DNA: TGTGCCAGCGTAGGACAGAGGGTACTTTTCGACACTGAAGCTTTCTTT.

This clone was detected only a few times. The chain uses TRBV28 and TRBJ2-6; a weak D match, TRBD1 (5 bases). Trimming removed 5 bases from V and 2 bases from J, with 10 bases in between. Per the germline V gene, CDR1 is MDHEN and CDR2 is SYDVKM. The CDR3 has 15 amino acids. The CDR3 nucleotides read TGTGCCAGCAGTCTACAGGTCACTGGGGCCAACGTCCTGACTTTC. Amino acid sequence: CASSLQVTGANVLTF.

In this sample, this clone turned up a few times. This chain uses TRBV2 with TRBJ1-1, with D perhaps matching TRBD1 (5 bases). Germline CDR1 and CDR2: SNHLY and FYNNEI. Deletions cut 4 bases from V and 11 bases from J, with 11 bases between. The CDR3 has 11 residues. The CDR3 loop reads CASSVQGRAFF. DNA for the CDR3: TGTGCCAGCAGTGTTCAGGGCCGTGCTTTCTTT. The entire variable domain, with the rest obtained from reference TRBV2 and TRBJ1-1, is as follows: EPEVTQTPSHQVTQMGQEVILRCVPISNHLYFYWYRQILGQKVEFLVSFYNNEISEKSEIFDDQFSVERPDGSNFTLKIRSTKLEDSAMYFCASSVQGRAFFGQGTRLTVV.

The chain employs TRBV5-8 and TRBJ2-3, with 12 bases identical to TRBD2. V lost 2 bases, J lost 0 bases, and 7 bases stayed unmatched. Germline assignment: CDR1 SGHTS and CDR2 YDEGEE. CDR3 length: 18 residues. The CDR3 coding sequence is TGTGCCAGCAGCTTCAGACTAGCGGGAGTAGCTAGCACAGATACGCAGTATTTT. Protein product: CASSFRLAGVASTDTQYF.

This chain links TRBV4-1 with TRBJ2-1, with D perhaps TRBD2 (7 bases). Between the trimmed V and J ends, which lost 0 bases and 8 bases, there was a span of 11 bases. Germline CDR1 and CDR2: MGHRA and YSYEKL. This CDR3 comprises 14 residues. CDR3 bases: TGCGCCAGCAGCCAAGAAGGGGGAGGGTATGAGCAGTTCTTC. Its protein product is CASSQEGGGYEQFF.

The V call is TRBV7-9, the J call TRBJ2-5; TRBD2 matches at 7 bases. The ends lost 7 bases at V and 9 bases at J; junction bases unmatched: 8. Germline assignment: CDR1 SEHNR and CDR2 FQNEAQ (reference sequence). This CDR3 contains 12 residues. The CDR3 reads CASTMGGMAQYF. The CDR3 coding sequence is TGTGCCAGCACTATGGGGGGGATGGCCCAGTACTTC.

The gene calls are TRBV9 and TRBJ1-5; D unresolved. Trimming cost V 4 bases and J 3 bases, with 14 bases left between them. The CDR3 is 15 amino acids. Germline-derived CDR1 and CDR2 are SGDLS and YYNGEE. The CDR3 DNA reads as TGTGCCAGCAGCCCAGACGGGGTAGTCAATCAGCCCCAGCATTTT. The encoded protein is CASSPDGVVNQPQHF.

This clone was detected only a few times. V is TRBV27 and J is TRBJ2-2; D is possibly TRBD1 (7 bases). Trimming left V 10 bases short and J 6 bases short, with 15 bases between. The CDR3 covers 13 residues. Germline V gene lookup returns CDR1 MNHEY and CDR2 SMNVEV (reference sequence). CDR3 in DNA: TGTGCCACCAATACAGGGGAGGCCGGGGAGCTGTTTTTT. Residues: CATNTGEAGELFF.

This rearrangement joins TRBV5-1 to TRBJ2-7, with TRBD2 identical over 7 bases. This CDR3 comprises 14 residues. The J segment lost 3 bases and the V segment lost 6 bases, leaving 9 bases of the junction unmatched. Germline V gene lookup returns CDR1 SGHRS and CDR2 YFSETQ. The CDR3 spells CASKQRDRDYEQYF. CDR3 nucleotide sequence: TGCGCCAGCAAACAGCGGGACCGCGACTACGAGCAGTACTTC.

This clone turned up a few times. The genes are TRBV5-1 and TRBJ2-5, with 9 bases lining up with TRBD2. Judging by the DNA end, TRBJ2-7 fits better; the J call may be wrong. Germline V gene lookup returns CDR1 SGHRS and CDR2 YFSETQ. There are 17 residues in the CDR3. The DNA for the CDR3 is TGCGCCAGCAGTGGCCTAGCGGGGAGAATGGGTAACTACGAGCAGTACTTC. It specifies CASSGLAGRMGNYEQYF.

The V and J genes are TRBV11-2 and TRBJ2-7; maybe TRBD1 (6 bases). The germline V gene has CDR1 SGHAT and CDR2 FQNNGV. The CDR3 loop spans 14 amino acids. V lost 4 bases to trimming and J lost 1 base, with 11 bases between them. The chain's CDR3 is CASSSTGKSYEQYF. The DNA of the CDR3 is TGTGCCAGCAGCTCGACAGGTAAATCCTACGAGCAGTACTTC.

This clone has only a few counts. CDR3 nucleotide sequence: TGTGCCAGCAGCTTAGCGGGAGAATACGGGGAGCTGTTTTTT. Translated: CASSLAGEYGELFF. The chain has TRBV7-9 and TRBJ2-2; tentative D call: TRBD2 (5 bases). CDR3 length: 14 residues. Germline V CDR1 and CDR2: SEHNR, FQNEAQ (reference sequence). Trimming removed 0 bases at V and 7 bases at J, with 9 bases between.

The chain uses TRBV7-6 and TRBJ2-1, with D perhaps TRBD1 (5 bases). CDR1 and CDR2 (germline): SGHVS, FNYEAQ. V dropped 4 bases and J dropped 7 bases, with 8 bases sitting between them. This CDR3 region has 12 residues. CDR3 sequence reads: CASSSGSNEQFF. CDR3 DNA sequence: TGTGCCAGCAGCTCAGGGTCAAATGAGCAGTTCTTC.